This T cell receptor beta chain was sequenced for a study of shared clonotypes between healthy human individuals. Study-level results: Several donors had around 5% of their naive CD4 clonotypes in common.

When replicate PCRs were run on sorted subsets, they used approximately 0.2 ug DNA, about 30,000 T cell genomes. Libraries were prepared by immunoSEQ multiplex PCR; TCRdb keeps only in-frame clonotypes and omits some of them. The sample lists fewer than 3 million clones, roughly 90% occurring once. As regards this clone: The antigen remains unidentified.

There were only Caucasian adults among the donors, and all lived in Nashville, Tennessee. Germline V gene sequence: CDR1 SNHLY, CDR2 FYNNEI. Trimming removed 1 base from V and 11 bases from J; junction bases left unmatched: 8. This CDR3 has 14 residues. The chain links TRBV2 to TRBJ2-7; the match to TRBD1 covers 10 bases. This TCR derives from a young man in good health. Some clones in this sample may be carry-over from other donors' samples. Material for sequencing was naive CD4+ T cells from PBMCs. Documented subset: CD45RA+ positively selected. In DNA, the CDR3 is TGTGCCAGCAGTGAAGTTGATATGGGACAGGGGAAGTACTTC. Protein: CASSEVDMGQGKYF.